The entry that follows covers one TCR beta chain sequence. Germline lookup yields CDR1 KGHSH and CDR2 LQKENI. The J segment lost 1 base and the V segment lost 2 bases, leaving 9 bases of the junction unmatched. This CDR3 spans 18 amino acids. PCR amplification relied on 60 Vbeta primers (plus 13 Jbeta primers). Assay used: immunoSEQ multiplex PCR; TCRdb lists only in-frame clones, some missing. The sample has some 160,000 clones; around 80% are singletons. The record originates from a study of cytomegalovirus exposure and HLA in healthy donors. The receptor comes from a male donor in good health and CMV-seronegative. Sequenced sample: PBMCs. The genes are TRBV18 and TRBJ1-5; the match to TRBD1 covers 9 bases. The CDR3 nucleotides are TGTGCCAGCTCACCAAGGGACAGGGACGGGTACAGCAATCAGCCCCAGCATTTT. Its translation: CASSPRDRDGYSNQPQHF.